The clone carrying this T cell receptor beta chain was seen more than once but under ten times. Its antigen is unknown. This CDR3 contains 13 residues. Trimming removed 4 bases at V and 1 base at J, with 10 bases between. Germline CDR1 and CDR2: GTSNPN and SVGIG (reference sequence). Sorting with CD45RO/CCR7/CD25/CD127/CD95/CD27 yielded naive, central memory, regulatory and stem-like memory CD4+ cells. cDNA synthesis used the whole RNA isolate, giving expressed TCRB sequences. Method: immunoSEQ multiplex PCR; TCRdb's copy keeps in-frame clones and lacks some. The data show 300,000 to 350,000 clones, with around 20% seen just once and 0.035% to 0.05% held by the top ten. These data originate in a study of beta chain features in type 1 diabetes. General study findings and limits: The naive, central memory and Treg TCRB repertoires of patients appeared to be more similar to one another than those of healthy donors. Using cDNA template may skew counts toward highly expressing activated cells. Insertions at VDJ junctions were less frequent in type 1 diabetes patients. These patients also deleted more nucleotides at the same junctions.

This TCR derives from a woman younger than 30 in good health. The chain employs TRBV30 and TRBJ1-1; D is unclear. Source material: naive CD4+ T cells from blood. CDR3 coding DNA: TGTGCCTGGACTGGGCAGCAGAACACTGAAGCTTTCTTT. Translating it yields CAWTGQQNTEAFF.